This T cell receptor (beta chain) came from a study of T cell responses to AZD1222 COVID-19 vaccine. Study context: The analysis combined second doses at about 4 or about 12 weeks. The study, taken as a whole, reports: Researchers report vaccine-associated CD4 TCRs spanning spike, with dominance at 160-218 and 743-854. It was only after the peak T cell response that any repertoires were sampled.

A note on this clone: Antigen unknown.

The germline CDR1 and CDR2 sequences are DFQATT and SNEGSKA (reference sequence). The ends were cut back, 3 bases at V and 2 bases at J, with 7 bases in the middle. The CDR3 has 12 amino acids. The repertoire was sequenced with immunoSEQ multiplex PCR; TCRdb's copy has only in-frame clones and lacks some. The sample includes 150,000 to 200,000 clones, about 94% of them seen just once. The chain carries TRBV20-1 and TRBJ1-1, with a tentative D call TRBD1 (5 bases). The sample in question was peripheral blood, obtained on day 0 of AZD1222 vaccination. The TCR was taken from an adult in good health. The DNA for the CDR3 is TGCAGTGCTAGTCAGGGAAACACTGAAGCTTTCTTT. It specifies CSASQGNTEAFF.